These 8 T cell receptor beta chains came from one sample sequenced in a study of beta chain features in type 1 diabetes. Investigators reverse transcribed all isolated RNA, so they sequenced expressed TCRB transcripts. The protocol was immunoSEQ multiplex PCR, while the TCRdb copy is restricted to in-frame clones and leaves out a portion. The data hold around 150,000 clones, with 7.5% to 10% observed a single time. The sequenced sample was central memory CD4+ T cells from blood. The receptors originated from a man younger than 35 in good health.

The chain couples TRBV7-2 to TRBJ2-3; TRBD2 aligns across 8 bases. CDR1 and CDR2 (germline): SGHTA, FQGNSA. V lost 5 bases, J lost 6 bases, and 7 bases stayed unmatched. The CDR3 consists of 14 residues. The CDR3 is CASSLSGSKDTQYF. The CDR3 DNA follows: TGTGCCAGCAGCCTAAGCGGGAGTAAGGATACGCAGTATTTT.

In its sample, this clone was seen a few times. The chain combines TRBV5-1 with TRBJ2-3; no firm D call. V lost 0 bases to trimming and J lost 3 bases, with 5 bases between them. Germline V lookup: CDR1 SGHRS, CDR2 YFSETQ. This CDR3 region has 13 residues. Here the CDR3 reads CASSLAVTDTQYF. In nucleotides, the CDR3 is TGCGCCAGCAGCTTGGCCGTGACAGATACGCAGTATTTT.

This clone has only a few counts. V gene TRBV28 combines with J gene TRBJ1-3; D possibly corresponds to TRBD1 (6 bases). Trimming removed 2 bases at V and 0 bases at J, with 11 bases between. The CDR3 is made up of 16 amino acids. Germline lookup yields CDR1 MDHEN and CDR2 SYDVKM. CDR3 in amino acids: CASSLGRGSSGNTIYF. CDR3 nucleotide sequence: TGTGCCAGCAGTTTAGGGAGGGGGAGCTCTGGAAACACCATATATTTT.

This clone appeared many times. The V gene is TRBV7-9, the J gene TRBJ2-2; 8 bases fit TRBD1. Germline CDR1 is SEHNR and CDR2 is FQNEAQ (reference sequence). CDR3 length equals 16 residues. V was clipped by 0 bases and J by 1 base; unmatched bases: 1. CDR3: CASSLAGTGNTGELFF. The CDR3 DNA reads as TGTGCCAGCAGCTTAGCTGGGACAGGGAACACCGGGGAGCTGTTTTTT. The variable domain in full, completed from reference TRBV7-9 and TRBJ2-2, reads DTGVSQNPRHKITKRGQNVTFRCDPISEHNRLYWYRQTLGQGPEFLTYFQNEAQLEKSRLLSDRFSAERPKGSFSTLEIQRTEQGDSAMYLCASSLAGTGNTGELFFGEGSRLTVL.

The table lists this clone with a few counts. CDR3 in DNA: TGTGCCAGCAGTTTATTCTCCGGGCGGGGGGGGACTGAAGCTTTCTTT. Amino acid sequence: CASSLFSGRGGTEAFF. This chain links TRBV28 with TRBJ1-1; maybe TRBD1 (5 bases). Trimming removed 1 base from V and 5 bases from J, with 17 bases in between. This CDR3 is 16 amino acids long. CDR1 and CDR2 (germline): MDHEN, SYDVKM. Based on the CDR3 plus reference TRBV28 and TRBJ1-1, the full variable domain is DVKVTQSSRYLVKRTGEKVFLECVQDMDHENMFWYRQDPGLGLRLIYFSYDVKMKEKGDIPEGYSVSREKKERFSLILESASTNQTSMYLCASSLFSGRGGTEAFFGQGTRLTVV.

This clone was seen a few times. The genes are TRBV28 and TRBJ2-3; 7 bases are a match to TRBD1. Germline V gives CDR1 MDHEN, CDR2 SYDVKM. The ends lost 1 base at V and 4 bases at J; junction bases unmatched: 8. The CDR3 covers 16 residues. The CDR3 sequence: CASSLFGQVNADTQYF. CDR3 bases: TGTGCCAGCAGTTTATTCGGACAGGTTAACGCAGATACGCAGTATTTT.

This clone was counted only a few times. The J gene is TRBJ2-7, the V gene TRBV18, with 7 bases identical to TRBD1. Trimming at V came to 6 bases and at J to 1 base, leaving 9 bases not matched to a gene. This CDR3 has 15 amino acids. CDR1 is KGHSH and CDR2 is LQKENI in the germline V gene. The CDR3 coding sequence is TGTGCCAGCTCTCAACTTCCACAGGGGTCCTACGAGCAGTACTTC. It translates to CASSQLPQGSYEQYF.

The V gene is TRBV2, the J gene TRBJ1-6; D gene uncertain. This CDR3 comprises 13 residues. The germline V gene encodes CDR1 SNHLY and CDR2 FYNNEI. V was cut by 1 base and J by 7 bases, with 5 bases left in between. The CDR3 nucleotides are TGTGCCAGCAGTGAAGGCAGAAATTCACCCCTCCACTTT. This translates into CASSEGRNSPLHF.